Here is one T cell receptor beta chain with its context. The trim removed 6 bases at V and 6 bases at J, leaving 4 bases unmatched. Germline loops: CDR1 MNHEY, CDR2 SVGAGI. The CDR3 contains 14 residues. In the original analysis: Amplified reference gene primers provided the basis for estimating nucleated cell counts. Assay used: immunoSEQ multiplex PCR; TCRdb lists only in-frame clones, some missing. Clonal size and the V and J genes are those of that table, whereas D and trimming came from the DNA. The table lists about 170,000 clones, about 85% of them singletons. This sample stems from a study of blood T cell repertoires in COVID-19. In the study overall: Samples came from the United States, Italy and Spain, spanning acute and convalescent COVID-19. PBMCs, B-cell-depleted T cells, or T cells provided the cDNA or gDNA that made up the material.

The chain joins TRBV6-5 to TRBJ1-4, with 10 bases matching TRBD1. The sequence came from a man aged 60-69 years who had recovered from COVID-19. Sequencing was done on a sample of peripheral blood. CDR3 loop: CASSPGTGDEKLFF. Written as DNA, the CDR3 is TGTGCCAGCAGCCCCGGGACAGGGGATGAAAAACTGTTTTTT.